Below, 19 T cell receptor beta chains from the same sample are listed, as sequenced in a study of patients and donors after allogeneic stem cell transplantation. TCRdb independently ran MiXCR on the RT-PCR reads; one entry per CDR3 protein. The sample includes some 880,000 distinct CDR3 sequences, roughly 18% of them seen just once. Specimen: blood, either unsorted or a sorted T cell fraction (not recorded which). The receptors stem from a human donor who was either an allogeneic HSCT recipient or a stem cell or donor lymphocyte infusion donor (not recorded which). It is not recorded whose cells these are; they may come from a transplant donor.

The chain uses TRBV9 and TRBJ2-5; maybe TRBD2 (5 bases). The CDR3 consists of 13 residues. The germline V gene encodes CDR1 SGDLS and CDR2 YYNGEE. The ends were cut back, 1 base at V and 9 bases at J, with 13 bases in the middle. This chain's CDR3 is CASSVISDGAQYF. The CDR3 DNA reads as TGTGCCAGCAGCGTAATTAGCGACGGGGCCCAGTACTTC.

J is TRBJ1-2 and V is TRBV7-8; D may be TRBD1 (6 bases). Germline V gives CDR1 SGHVS, CDR2 FQNEAQ. CDR3 length: 14 residues. Between the trimmed V and J ends, which lost 5 bases and 13 bases, there was a span of 23 bases. For the CDR3, the DNA is TGTGCCAGCAGCCCGACCCCCCGGGGGCCTAGTCCCACCTTC. Protein sequence: CASSPTPRGPSPTF.

This clonotype was recorded many times. CDR3 nucleotides: TGTGCCACTGGGACTTCCAATTCCCTAAACACTGAAGCTTTCTTT. Its protein is CATGTSNSLNTEAFF. The chain recombines TRBV12-3 or TRBV12-4 with TRBJ1-1, with D possibly TRBD1 on 5 matching bases. The V end lost 10 bases, the J end lost 2 bases, and 20 bases lay between the germline ends. The CDR3 consists of 15 residues.

V is TRBV20-1 and J is TRBJ2-4; 8 positions match TRBD2. This CDR3 is built from 13 residues. With V trimmed by 4 bases and J by 5 bases, 4 bases remained unmatched. In germline, CDR1 is DFQATT, CDR2 SNEGSKA (reference sequence). This CDR3 reads CSANGRGENIQYF. CDR3 DNA sequence: TGCAGTGCTAATGGGCGGGGGGAAAACATTCAGTACTTC.

At least ten counts were recorded for this clonotype. J is TRBJ2-1 and V is TRBV20-1; 12 bases map to TRBD2. The CDR3 has 13 amino acids. The V gene's germline CDR1 is DFQATT and CDR2 SNEGSKA (reference sequence). V shed 3 bases, J shed 12 bases, and the junction held 6 bases outside the gene matches. CDR3 amino acids: CSASRTSGIGQFF. CDR3 DNA sequence: TGCAGTGCTAGTAGGACTAGCGGGATAGGGCAGTTCTTC.

The chain carries TRBV7-8 and TRBJ2-2, with TRBD2 identical over 11 bases. The trim removed 2 bases at V and 4 bases at J, leaving 9 bases unmatched. The CDR3 is made up of 18 amino acids. Germline CDR1 and CDR2: SGHVS and FQNEAQ. CDR3: CASSLSHLAGGGTGELFF. Written as DNA, the CDR3 is TGTGCCAGCAGCTTATCCCACCTAGCGGGAGGTGGCACCGGGGAGCTGTTTTTT. Together with reference TRBV7-8 and TRBJ2-2, the CDR3 gives the full variable domain: GAGVSQSPRYKVAKRGQDVALRCDPISGHVSLFWYQQALGQGPEFLTYFQNEAQLDKSGLPSDRFFAERPEGSVSTLKIQRTQQEDSAVYLCASSLSHLAGGGTGELFFGEGSRLTVL.

This clonotype was recorded a few times. The rearrangement joins TRBV20-1 to TRBJ2-5, with TRBD2 identical over 9 bases. The germline gives CDR1 DFQATT, CDR2 SNEGSKA (reference sequence). The V segment lost 4 bases and the J segment 1 base; nucleotides outside the gene matches: 4. The CDR3 sequence is 14 residues long. The CDR3 sequence: CSAKPSGAQETQYF. DNA of the CDR3: TGCAGTGCTAAACCTAGCGGGGCCCAAGAGACCCAGTACTTC.

This chain uses TRBV12-3 or TRBV12-4 with TRBJ1-3; D is undetermined. V was pared by 7 bases and J by 4 bases, with 8 bases between. The CDR3 has 12 amino acids. The CDR3 region is CASISKGNTIYF. The CDR3 DNA sequence: TGTGCCAGCATCTCGAAGGGAAACACCATATATTTT.

This chain uses TRBV4-1 with TRBJ2-1; TRBD1 agrees at 8 bases. Germline V gene lookup returns CDR1 MGHRA and CDR2 YSYEKL. This CDR3 is built from 15 residues. The ends lost 3 bases at V and 4 bases at J; junction bases unmatched: 5. CDR3 bases: TGCGCCAGCAGCCAGCCGGGACAGGAATACAATGAGCAGTTCTTC. Its translation: CASSQPGQEYNEQFF.

CDR3 bases: TGTGCCAGCAGCTTAGATGGGGGGAGGAATGAAAAACTGTTTTTT. It specifies CASSLDGGRNEKLFF. The J gene is TRBJ1-4, the V gene TRBV11-2, with D perhaps matching TRBD1 (5 bases). The CDR3 extends over 15 amino acids. Germline assignment: CDR1 SGHAT and CDR2 FQNNGV. V gave up 0 bases and J gave up 5 bases, with 10 bases separating them.

This clonotype was recorded at least ten times. The chain links TRBV12-3 or TRBV12-4 to TRBJ2-3; no firm D call. Deletions cut 2 bases from V and 6 bases from J, with 9 bases between. The CDR3 contains 13 residues. This chain's CDR3 is CASSLMGSDTQYF. Here the CDR3 DNA reads TGTGCCAGCAGTTTAATGGGCAGCGATACGCAGTATTTT.

V gene TRBV6-1 combines with J gene TRBJ2-1; TRBD2 aligns across 12 bases. This CDR3 is built from 18 residues. Per germline, CDR1 MNHNS and CDR2 SASEGT. Trimming at V came to 7 bases and at J to 0 bases, leaving 10 bases not matched to a gene. The CDR3, as DNA: TGTGCCAGCAAACTACTAGCGGGGGGCCTAAGCTCCTACAATGAGCAGTTCTTC. Translating gives CASKLLAGGLSSYNEQFF.

This clonotype was seen only a few times. The chain recombines TRBV27 with TRBJ2-3; TRBD2 agrees at 9 bases. The CDR3 runs to 14 residues. CDR1 MNHEY and CDR2 SMNVEV come from the germline V gene (reference sequence). V dropped 8 bases and J dropped 1; count of bases not matched to a gene: 4. CDR3 region: CASGRTSGTDTQYF. The DNA for the CDR3 is TGTGCCAGCGGGAGGACTAGCGGCACAGATACGCAGTATTTT.

This rearrangement joins TRBV6-1 to TRBJ1-2; TRBD1 matches 7 bases. The V and J ends lost 2 bases and 7 bases, in that order; junction bases with no gene match: 7. This CDR3 is built from 14 residues. The germline V gene has CDR1 MNHNS and CDR2 SASEGT. The CDR3 protein is CASSELAGGPGYTF. CDR3 DNA: TGTGCCAGCAGTGAATTAGCAGGGGGGCCTGGCTACACCTTC.

The chain is built from TRBV20-1 and TRBJ2-4; D unresolved. The CDR3 length is 11 residues. The ends were cut back, 6 bases at V and 7 bases at J, with 10 bases in the middle. CDR1 DFQATT and CDR2 SNEGSKA come from the germline V gene (reference sequence). The CDR3 region has the DNA TGCAGTGCCATGAGCGCCAACATTCAGTACTTC. It specifies CSAMSANIQYF.

This clonotype was recorded at least ten times. The chain has TRBV12-3 or TRBV12-4 and TRBJ1-4; D is possibly TRBD1 (5 bases). V lost 2 bases, J lost 5 bases, and 9 bases lay in between. The CDR3 spans 14 residues. This CDR3 reads CASSLSGGNEKLFF. CDR3 sequence (DNA): TGTGCCAGCAGTTTAAGTGGGGGGAATGAAAAACTGTTTTTT.

This clonotype was observed a few times. The V call is TRBV28, the J call TRBJ2-5; D may be TRBD2 (5 bases). V was trimmed by 5 bases and J by 3 bases, leaving 16 bases between them. From germline, CDR1 is MDHEN and CDR2 SYDVKM. The CDR3 spans 15 residues. The CDR3: CASSPLVGEKETQYF. In nucleotides, the CDR3 is TGTGCCAGCAGTCCCCTTGTGGGAGAGAAAGAGACCCAGTACTTC.

This clonotype was picked up many times. The chain couples TRBV10-1 to TRBJ1-6; a weak D match, TRBD1 (5 bases). This CDR3 is 14 amino acids long. Germline lookup yields CDR1 WNHNN and CDR2 SYGVQD (reference sequence). V was pared by 5 bases and J by 5 bases, with 10 bases between. The CDR3, as DNA: TGCGCCAGCAGTACCGGGACGGATAATTCACCCCTCCACTTT. Its translation is CASSTGTDNSPLHF.

There are a few counts of this clonotype. The rearrangement joins TRBV7-9 to TRBJ1-1; 7 nucleotides line up with TRBD1. CDR1 SEHNR and CDR2 FQNEAQ come from the germline V gene (reference sequence). The CDR3 runs 17 residues. The V gene end was trimmed by 0 bases and the J gene end by 1 base; junction bases not matched to a gene: 8. The CDR3 region has the DNA TGTGCCAGCAGCTTAGCTCGGACAGGACCTGCGAACACTGAAGCTTTCTTT. Its translation: CASSLARTGPANTEAFF. Full variable domain (remainder filled in from reference TRBV7-9 and TRBJ1-1): DTGVSQNPRHKITKRGQNVTFRCDPISEHNRLYWYRQTLGQGPEFLTYFQNEAQLEKSRLLSDRFSAERPKGSFSTLEIQRTEQGDSAMYLCASSLARTGPANTEAFFGQGTRLTVV.